Included here is one T cell receptor (beta chain) sequence, with context. Germline V gene sequence: CDR1 LNHNV, CDR2 YYDKDF (reference sequence). The CDR3 totals 15 residues. The germline V and J ends were trimmed by 0 bases and 2 bases, with 10 bases remaining between them. The data were taken from a study of T cell clones after liver transplantation. Method: immunoSEQ multiplex PCR; TCRdb's copy keeps in-frame clones and lacks some. The table includes fewer than 7,000 clones, approximately 80% detected once. This chain links TRBV15 with TRBJ2-5, with D possibly being TRBD1 or TRBD2 (6 bases each). The sequencing used CD8+ T cells from blood, collected 45 to 46 months after liver transplant. The origin of this receptor is a human patient who received a liver transplant. Part of the T cell pool may stem from the graft donor. The CDR3 DNA sequence: TGTGCCACCAGCAGAGAGGAGGGGGGTCAAGAGACCCAGTACTTC. It specifies CATSREEGGQETQYF. Looking up the rest from reference TRBV15 and TRBJ2-5 gives the full variable domain: DAMVIQNPRYQVTQFGKPVTLSCSQTLNHNVMYWYQQKSSQAPKLLFHYYDKDFNNEADTPDNFQSRRPNTSFCFLDIRSPGLGDTAMYLCATSREEGGQETQYFGPGTRLLVL.